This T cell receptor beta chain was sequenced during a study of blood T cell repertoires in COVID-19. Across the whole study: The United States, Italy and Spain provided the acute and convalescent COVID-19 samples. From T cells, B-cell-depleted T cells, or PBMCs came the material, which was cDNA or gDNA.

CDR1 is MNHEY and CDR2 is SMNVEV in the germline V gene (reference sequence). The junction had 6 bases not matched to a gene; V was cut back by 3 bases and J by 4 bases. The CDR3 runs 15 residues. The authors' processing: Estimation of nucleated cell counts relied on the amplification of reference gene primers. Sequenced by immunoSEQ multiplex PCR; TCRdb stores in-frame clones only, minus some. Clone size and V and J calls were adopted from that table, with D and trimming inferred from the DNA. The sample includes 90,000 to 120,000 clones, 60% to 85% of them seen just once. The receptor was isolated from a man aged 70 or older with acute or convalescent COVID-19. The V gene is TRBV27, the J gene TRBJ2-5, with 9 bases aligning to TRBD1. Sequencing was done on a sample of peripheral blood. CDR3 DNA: TGTGCCAGCAGTTTCGACAGGGGGTTGGGAGAGACCCAGTACTTC. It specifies CASSFDRGLGETQYF.